The subject of this entry is one T cell receptor (beta chain). Its matching antigen is unknown. This specimen comes from a study of T cell clonotyping in hematopoietic cell transplantation. Repertoires were generated with immunoSEQ multiplex PCR, while TCRdb's copy carries only in-frame clones and drops some. The sample comprises approximately 20,000 clones, roughly three quarters of which are singletons, and around 15% rests with the top ten. V lost 3 bases to trimming and J lost 6 bases; unmatched junction nucleotides: 5. In germline, CDR1 is SGHTA, CDR2 FQGNSA. CDR3 length: 14 residues. Findings and limits, study-wide: Recipient TCR diversity dropped after transplant; expanded clonotypes rose from day 30 to 180.

The origin of this receptor is a man in his 60s in good health. Some clones in this sample may be carry-over from other donors' samples. The specimen sequenced was peripheral blood mononuclear cells. The J gene is TRBJ1-1, the V gene TRBV7-2; TRBD1 matches 9 bases. For the CDR3, the DNA is TGTGCCAGCAGCTTCGACGGGACAGGGCCTGAAGCTTTCTTT. Encoded protein: CASSFDGTGPEAFF.